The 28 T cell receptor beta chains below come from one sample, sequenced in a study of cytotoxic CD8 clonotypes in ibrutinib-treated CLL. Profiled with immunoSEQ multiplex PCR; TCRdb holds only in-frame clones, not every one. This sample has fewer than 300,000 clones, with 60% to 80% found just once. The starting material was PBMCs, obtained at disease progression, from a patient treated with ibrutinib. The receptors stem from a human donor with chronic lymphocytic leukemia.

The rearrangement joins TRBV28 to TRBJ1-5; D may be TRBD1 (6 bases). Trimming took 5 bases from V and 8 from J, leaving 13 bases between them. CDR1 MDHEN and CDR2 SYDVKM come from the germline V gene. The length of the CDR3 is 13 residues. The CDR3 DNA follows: TGTGCCAGCAGTCTTACAGGGTATGAGCCCCAGCATTTT. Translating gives CASSLTGYEPQHF. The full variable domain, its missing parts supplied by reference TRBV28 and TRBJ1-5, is DVKVTQSSRYLVKRTGEKVFLECVQDMDHENMFWYRQDPGLGLRLIYFSYDVKMKEKGDIPEGYSVSREKKERFSLILESASTNQTSMYLCASSLTGYEPQHFGDGTRLSIL.

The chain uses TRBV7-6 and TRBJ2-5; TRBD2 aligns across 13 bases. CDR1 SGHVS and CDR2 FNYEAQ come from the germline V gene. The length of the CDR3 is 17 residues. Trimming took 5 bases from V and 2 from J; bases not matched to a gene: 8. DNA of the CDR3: TGTGCCAGCAGCCCCCTCCCGGGACTAGCGGGACAAGAGACCCAGTACTTC. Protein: CASSPLPGLAGQETQYF.

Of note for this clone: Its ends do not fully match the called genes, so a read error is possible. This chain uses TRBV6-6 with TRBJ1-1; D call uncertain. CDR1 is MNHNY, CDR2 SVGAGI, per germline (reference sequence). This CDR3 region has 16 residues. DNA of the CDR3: TGTGCCAGCACTTACGCGGCGGGTATGGTAAACACTGAAGCTTTCTTT. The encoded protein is CASTYAAGMVNTEAFF.

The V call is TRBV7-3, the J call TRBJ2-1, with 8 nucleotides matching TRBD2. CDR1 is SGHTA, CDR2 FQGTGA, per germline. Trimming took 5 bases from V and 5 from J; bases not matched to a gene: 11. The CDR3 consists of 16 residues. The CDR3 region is CASSKGAGGGHNEQFF. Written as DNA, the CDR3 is TGTGCCAGCAGCAAAGGGGCGGGAGGAGGGCACAATGAGCAGTTCTTC.

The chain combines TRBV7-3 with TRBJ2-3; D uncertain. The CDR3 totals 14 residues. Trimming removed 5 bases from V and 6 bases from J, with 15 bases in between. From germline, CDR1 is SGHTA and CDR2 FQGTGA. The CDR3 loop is CASSSVAPGDTQYF. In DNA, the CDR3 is TGTGCCAGCAGCAGCGTGGCCCCTGGGGATACGCAGTATTTT.

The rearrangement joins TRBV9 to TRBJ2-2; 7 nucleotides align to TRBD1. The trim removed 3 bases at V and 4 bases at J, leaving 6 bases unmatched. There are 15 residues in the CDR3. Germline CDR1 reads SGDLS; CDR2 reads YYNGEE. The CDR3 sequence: CASSETGFGTGELFF. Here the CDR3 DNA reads TGTGCCAGCAGCGAGACAGGGTTTGGCACCGGGGAGCTGTTTTTT.

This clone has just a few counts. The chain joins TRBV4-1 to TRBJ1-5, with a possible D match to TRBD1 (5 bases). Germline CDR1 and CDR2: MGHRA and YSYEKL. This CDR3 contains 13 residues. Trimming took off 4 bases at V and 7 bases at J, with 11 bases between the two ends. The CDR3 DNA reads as TGCGCCAGCAGCCCCTCATGGGGCCAGCCCCAGCATTTT. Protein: CASSPSWGQPQHF.

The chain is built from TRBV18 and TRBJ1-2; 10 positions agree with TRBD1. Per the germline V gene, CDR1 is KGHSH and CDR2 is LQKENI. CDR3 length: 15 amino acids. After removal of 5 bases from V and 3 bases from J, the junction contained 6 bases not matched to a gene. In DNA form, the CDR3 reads TGTGCCAGCTCAACGACAGGGGGCGACGACTATGGCTACACCTTC. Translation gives CASSTTGGDDYGYTF.

Here the CDR3 reads CASSLGPESYEQYF. The CDR3 DNA reads as TGTGCCAGCAGCTTAGGTCCGGAATCCTACGAGCAGTACTTC. This chain uses TRBV7-6 with TRBJ2-7; D is undetermined. CDR1 SGHVS and CDR2 FNYEAQ come from the germline V gene. V gave up 1 base and J gave up 1 base, with 8 bases separating them. The CDR3 has 14 residues. The full variable domain, rest sourced from reference TRBV7-6 and TRBJ2-7, is GAGVSQSPRYKVTKRGQDVALRCDPISGHVSLYWYRQALGQGPEFLTYFNYEAQQDKSGLPNDRFSAERPEGSISTLTIQRTEQRDSAMYRCASSLGPESYEQYFGPGTRLTVT.

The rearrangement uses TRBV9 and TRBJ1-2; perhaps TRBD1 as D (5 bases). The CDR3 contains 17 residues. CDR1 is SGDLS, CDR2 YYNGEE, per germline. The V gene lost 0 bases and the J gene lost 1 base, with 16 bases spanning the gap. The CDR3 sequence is CASSVDLGPDINYGYTF. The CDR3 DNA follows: TGTGCCAGCAGCGTAGATCTGGGACCTGACATTAACTATGGCTACACCTTC.

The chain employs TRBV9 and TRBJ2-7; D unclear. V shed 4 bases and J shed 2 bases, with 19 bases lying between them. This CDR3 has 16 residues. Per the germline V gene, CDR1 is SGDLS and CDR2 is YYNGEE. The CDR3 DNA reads TGTGCCAGCAGCCTGGGAAGGGAACGAACTACCTACGAGCAGTACTTC. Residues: CASSLGRERTTYEQYF.

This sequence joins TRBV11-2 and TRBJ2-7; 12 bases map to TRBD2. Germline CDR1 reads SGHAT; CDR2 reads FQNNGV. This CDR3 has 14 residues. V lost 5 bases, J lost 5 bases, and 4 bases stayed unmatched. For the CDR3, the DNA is TGTGCCAGCAGCCAGACTAGCGGGAGAAACGAGCAGTACTTC. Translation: CASSQTSGRNEQYF.

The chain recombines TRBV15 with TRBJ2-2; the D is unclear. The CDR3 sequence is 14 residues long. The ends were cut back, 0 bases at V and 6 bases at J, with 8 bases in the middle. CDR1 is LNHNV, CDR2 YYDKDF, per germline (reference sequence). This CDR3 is CATSRDRPAGELFF. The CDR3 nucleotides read TGTGCCACCAGCAGAGACAGGCCCGCCGGGGAGCTGTTTTTT.

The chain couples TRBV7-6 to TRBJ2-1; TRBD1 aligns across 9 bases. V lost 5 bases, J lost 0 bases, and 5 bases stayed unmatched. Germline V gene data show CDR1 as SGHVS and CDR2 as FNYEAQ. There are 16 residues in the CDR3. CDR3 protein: CASSGWDRASYNEQFF. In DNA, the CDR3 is TGTGCCAGCAGCGGATGGGACAGGGCCTCCTACAATGAGCAGTTCTTC.

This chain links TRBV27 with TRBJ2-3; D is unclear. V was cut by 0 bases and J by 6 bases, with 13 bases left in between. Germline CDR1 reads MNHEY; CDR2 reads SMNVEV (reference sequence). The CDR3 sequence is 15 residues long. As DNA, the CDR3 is TGTGCCAGCAGTTTATCTTGGGCGCCCATGGATACGCAGTATTTT. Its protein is CASSLSWAPMDTQYF.

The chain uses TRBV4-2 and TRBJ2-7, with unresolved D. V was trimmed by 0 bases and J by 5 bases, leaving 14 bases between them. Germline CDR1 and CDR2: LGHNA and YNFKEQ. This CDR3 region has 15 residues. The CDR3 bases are TGTGCCAGCAGCCAAGAAACCCGGGCTGGCGACGAGCAGTACTTC. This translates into CASSQETRAGDEQYF.

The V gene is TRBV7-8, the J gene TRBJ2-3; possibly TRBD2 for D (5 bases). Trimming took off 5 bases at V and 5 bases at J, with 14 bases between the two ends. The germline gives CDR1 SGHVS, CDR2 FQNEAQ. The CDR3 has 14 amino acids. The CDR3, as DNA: TGTGCCAGCAGCCTGACGGTGGGGAGAGATACGCAGTATTTT. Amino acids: CASSLTVGRDTQYF.

CDR3 in DNA: TGTGCCAGCAGCTTAGGCTTGGGGCCCCCCTTCACCTTC. This sequence encodes CASSLGLGPPFTF. The rearrangement links TRBV5-4 to TRBJ1-2; maybe TRBD1 (5 bases). CDR3 size: 13 residues. V lost 2 bases and J lost 13, with 18 bases in between. Germline V lookup: CDR1 SGHNT, CDR2 YYREEE (reference sequence).

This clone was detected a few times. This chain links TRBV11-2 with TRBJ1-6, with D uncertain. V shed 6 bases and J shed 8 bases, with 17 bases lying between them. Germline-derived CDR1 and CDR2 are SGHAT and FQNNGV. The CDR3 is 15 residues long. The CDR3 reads CASSRLTELDSPLHF. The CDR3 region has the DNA TGTGCCAGCAGTAGACTGACGGAGCTAGATTCACCCCTCCACTTT.

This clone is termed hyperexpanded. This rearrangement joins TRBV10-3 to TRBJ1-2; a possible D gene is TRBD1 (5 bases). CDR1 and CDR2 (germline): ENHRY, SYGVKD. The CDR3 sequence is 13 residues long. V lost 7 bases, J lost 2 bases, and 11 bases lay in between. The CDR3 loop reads CAIKPWGNYGYTF. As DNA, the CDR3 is TGTGCCATCAAGCCCTGGGGGAACTATGGCTACACCTTC.

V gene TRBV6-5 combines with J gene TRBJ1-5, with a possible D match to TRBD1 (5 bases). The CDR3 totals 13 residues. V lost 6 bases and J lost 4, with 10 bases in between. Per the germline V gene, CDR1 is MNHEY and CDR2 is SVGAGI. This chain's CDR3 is CASSWDVNQPQHF. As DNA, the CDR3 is TGTGCCAGCAGCTGGGACGTAAATCAGCCCCAGCATTTT.

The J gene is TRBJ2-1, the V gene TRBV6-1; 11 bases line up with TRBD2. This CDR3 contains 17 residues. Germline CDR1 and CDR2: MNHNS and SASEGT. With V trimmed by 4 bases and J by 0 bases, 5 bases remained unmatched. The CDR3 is CASSALAGGISYNEQFF. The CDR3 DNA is TGTGCCAGCAGTGCGCTAGCGGGGGGCATCTCCTACAATGAGCAGTTCTTC.

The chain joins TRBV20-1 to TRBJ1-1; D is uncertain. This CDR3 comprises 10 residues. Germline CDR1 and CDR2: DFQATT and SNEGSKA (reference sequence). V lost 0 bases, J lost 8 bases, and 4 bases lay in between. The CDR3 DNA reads TGCAGTGCTAGAGATCTCGAAGCTTTCTTT. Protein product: CSARDLEAFF.

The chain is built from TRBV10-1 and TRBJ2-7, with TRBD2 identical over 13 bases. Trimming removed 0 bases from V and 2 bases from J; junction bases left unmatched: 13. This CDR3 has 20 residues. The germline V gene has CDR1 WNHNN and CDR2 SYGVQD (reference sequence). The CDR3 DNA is TGCGCCAGCAGTGAGTCGGGGACTAGCGGGAAAGTCTACGGTCCCTACGAGCAGTACTTC. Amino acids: CASSESGTSGKVYGPYEQYF.

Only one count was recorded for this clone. CDR3 sequence: CSVEPGRKQFF. In DNA form, the CDR3 reads TGCAGCGTTGAACCCGGACGGAAACAGTTCTTC. This chain uses TRBV29-1 with TRBJ2-1; D is ambiguous. The CDR3 consists of 11 residues. Germline values: CDR1 SQVTM, CDR2 ANQGSEA. Trimming stripped 2 bases from V and 13 bases from J, with 12 bases between.

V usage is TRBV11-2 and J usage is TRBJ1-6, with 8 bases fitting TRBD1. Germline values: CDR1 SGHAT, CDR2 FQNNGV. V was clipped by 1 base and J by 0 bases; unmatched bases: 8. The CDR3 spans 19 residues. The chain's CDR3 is CASSLGTGTVSSYNSPLHF. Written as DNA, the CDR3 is TGTGCCAGCAGCTTAGGGACAGGGACCGTCAGCTCCTATAATTCACCCCTCCACTTT.

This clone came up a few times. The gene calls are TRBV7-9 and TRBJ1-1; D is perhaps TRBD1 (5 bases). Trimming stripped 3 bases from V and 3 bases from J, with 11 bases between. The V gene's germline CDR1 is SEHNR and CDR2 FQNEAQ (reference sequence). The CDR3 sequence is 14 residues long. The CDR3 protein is CASSFSGGYTEAFF. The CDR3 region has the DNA TGTGCCAGCAGCTTTTCCGGGGGATACACTGAAGCTTTCTTT.

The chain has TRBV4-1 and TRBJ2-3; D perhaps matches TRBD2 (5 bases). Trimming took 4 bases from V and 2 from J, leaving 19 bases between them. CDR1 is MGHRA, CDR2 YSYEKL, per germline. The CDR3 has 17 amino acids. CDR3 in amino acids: CASSLPGSLYLTDTQYF. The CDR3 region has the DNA TGCGCCAGCAGCCTACCGGGATCTCTTTACCTCACAGATACGCAGTATTTT.